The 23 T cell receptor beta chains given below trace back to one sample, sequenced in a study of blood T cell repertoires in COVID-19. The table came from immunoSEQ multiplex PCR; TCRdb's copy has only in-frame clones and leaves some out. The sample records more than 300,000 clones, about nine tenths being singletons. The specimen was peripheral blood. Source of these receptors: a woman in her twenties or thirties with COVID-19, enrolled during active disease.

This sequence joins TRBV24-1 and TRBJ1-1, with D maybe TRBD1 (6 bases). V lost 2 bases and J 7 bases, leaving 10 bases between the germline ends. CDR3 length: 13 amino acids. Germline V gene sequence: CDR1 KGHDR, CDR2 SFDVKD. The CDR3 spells CATSDSPTGEAFF. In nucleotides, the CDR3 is TGTGCCACCAGTGATTCTCCGACAGGTGAAGCTTTCTTT.

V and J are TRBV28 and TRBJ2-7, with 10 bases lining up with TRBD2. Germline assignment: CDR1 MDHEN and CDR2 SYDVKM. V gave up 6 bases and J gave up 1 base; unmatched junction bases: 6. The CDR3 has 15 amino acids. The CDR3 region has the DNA TGTGCCAGCAGAGCGGGGGGGGAATTTTCCTACGAGCAGTACGTC. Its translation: CASRAGGEFSYEQYV.

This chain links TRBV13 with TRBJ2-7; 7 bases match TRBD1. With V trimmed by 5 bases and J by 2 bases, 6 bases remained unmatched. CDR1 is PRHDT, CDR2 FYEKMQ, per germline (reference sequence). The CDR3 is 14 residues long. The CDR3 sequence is CASSVRDRAYEQYF. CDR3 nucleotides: TGTGCCAGCAGCGTCCGGGACAGAGCCTACGAGCAGTACTTC.

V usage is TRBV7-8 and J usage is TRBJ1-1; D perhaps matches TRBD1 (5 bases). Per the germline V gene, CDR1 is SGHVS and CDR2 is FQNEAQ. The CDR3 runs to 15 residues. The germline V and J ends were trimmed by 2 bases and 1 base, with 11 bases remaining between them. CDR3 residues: CASSLSPTGNTEAFF. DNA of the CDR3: TGTGCCAGCAGCTTAAGCCCTACAGGGAACACTGAAGCTTTCTTT. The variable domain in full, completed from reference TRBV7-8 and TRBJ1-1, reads GAGVSQSPRYKVAKRGQDVALRCDPISGHVSLFWYQQALGQGPEFLTYFQNEAQLDKSGLPSDRFFAERPEGSVSTLKIQRTQQEDSAVYLCASSLSPTGNTEAFFGQGTRLTVV.

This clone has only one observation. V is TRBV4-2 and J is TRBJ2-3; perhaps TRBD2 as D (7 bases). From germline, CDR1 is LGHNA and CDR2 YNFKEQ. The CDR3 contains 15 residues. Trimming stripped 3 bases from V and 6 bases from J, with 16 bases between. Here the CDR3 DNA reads TGTGCCAGCAGCCAGGGTGGGGGGGGCAAGGATACGCAGTATTTT. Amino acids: CASSQGGGGKDTQYF.

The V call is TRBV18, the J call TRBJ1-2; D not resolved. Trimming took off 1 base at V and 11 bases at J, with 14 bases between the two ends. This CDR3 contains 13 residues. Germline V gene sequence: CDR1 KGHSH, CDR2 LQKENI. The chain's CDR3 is CASSPRLTTGYTF. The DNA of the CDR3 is TGTGCCAGCTCACCACGGCTAACCACGGGGTACACCTTC.

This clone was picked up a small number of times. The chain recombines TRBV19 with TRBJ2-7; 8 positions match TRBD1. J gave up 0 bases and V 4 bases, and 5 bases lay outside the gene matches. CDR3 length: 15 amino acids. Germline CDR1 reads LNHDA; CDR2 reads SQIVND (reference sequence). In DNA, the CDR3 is TGTGCCAGTAGTAACCCAGGGGGCGACTCCTACGAGCAGTACTTC. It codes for CASSNPGGDSYEQYF.

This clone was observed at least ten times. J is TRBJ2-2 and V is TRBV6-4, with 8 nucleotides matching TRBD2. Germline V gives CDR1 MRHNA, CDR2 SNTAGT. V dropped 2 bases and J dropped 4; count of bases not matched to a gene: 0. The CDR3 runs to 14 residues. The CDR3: CASSDGTSTGELFF. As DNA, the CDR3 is TGTGCCAGCAGTGACGGGACTAGCACCGGGGAGCTGTTTTTT.

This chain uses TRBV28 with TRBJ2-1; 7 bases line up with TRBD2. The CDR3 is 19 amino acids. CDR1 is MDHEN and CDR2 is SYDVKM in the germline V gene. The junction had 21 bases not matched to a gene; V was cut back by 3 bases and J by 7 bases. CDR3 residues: CASSLSWLARGVLGNEQFF. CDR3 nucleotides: TGTGCCAGCAGTTTGTCATGGCTAGCACGGGGGGTCCTTGGGAATGAGCAGTTCTTC.

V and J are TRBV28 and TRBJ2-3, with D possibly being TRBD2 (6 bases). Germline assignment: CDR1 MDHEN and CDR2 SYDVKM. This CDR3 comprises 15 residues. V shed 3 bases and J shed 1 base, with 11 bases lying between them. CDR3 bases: TGTGCCAGCAGTTTGGGAGGAGGGGGCACAGATACGCAGTATTTT. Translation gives CASSLGGGGTDTQYF.

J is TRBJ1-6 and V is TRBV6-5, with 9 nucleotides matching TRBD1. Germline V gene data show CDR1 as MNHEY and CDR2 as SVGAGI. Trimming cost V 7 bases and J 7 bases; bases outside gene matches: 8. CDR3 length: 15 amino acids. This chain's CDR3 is CASKTGTGFNSPLHF. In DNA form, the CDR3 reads TGTGCCAGCAAAACCGGGACAGGGTTCAATTCACCCCTCCACTTT.

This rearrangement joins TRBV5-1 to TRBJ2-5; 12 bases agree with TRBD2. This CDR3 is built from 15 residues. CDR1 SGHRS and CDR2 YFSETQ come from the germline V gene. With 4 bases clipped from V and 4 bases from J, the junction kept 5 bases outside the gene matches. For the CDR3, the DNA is TGCGCCAGCAGCCCTAGCGGGGGGGCCTTAGAGACCCAGTACTTC. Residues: CASSPSGGALETQYF.

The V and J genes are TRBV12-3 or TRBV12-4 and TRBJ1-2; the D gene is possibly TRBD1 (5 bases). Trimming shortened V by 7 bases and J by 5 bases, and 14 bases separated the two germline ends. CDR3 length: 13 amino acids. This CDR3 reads CASTPSGGYGYTF. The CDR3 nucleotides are TGTGCCAGCACTCCTAGCGGGGGGTATGGCTACACCTTC.

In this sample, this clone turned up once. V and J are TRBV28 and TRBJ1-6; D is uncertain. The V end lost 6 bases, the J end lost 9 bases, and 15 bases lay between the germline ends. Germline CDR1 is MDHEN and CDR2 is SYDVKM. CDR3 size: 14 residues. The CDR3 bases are TGTGCCAGCAGACCCGCCCTAGTGGGTTCACCCCTCCACTTT. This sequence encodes CASRPALVGSPLHF.

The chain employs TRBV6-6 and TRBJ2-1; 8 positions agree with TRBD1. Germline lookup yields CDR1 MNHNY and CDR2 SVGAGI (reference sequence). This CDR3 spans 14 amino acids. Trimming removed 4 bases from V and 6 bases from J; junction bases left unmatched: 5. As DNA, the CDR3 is TGTGCCAGCAGTTCCCAAGGACAGGGCAATGAGCAGTTCTTC. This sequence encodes CASSSQGQGNEQFF.

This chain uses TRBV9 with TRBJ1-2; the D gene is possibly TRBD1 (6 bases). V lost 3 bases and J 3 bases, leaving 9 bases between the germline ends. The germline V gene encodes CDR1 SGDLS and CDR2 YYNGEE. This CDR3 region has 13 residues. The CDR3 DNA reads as TGTGCCAGCAGCGCCGGACAGTACTATGGCTACACCTTC. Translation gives CASSAGQYYGYTF.

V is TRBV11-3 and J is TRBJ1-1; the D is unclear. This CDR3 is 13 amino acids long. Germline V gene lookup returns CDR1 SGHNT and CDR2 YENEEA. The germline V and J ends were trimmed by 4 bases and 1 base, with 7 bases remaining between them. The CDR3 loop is CASSSRWNTEAFF. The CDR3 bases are TGTGCCAGCAGCTCCAGATGGAACACTGAAGCTTTCTTT.

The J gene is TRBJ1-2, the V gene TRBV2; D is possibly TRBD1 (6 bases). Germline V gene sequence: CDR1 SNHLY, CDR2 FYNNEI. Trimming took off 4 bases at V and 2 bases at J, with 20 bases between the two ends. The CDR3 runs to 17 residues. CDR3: CASSADSAQTSNYGYTF. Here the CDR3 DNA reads TGTGCCAGCAGTGCGGACAGCGCCCAAACCTCCAACTATGGCTACACCTTC.

The CDR3 nucleotides are TGTGCCACCAGTTTGGCACCGAATCAGCCCCAGCATTTT. As protein: CATSLAPNQPQHF. The J gene is TRBJ1-5, the V gene TRBV24-1; no definite D call. V was trimmed by 6 bases and J by 4 bases, leaving 9 bases between them. CDR1 is KGHDR, CDR2 SFDVKD, per germline. This CDR3 is built from 13 residues.

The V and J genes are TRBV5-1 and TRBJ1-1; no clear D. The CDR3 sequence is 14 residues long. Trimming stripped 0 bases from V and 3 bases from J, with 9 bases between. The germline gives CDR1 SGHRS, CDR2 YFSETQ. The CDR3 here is CASSLEGRDTEAFF. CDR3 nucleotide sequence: TGCGCCAGCAGCTTGGAAGGGAGGGACACTGAAGCTTTCTTT.

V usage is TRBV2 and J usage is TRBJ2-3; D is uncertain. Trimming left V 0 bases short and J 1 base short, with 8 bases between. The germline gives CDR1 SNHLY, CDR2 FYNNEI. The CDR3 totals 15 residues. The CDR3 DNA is TGTGCCAGCAGTGAAGCGGAGCCTGGCACAGATACGCAGTATTTT. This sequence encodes CASSEAEPGTDTQYF.

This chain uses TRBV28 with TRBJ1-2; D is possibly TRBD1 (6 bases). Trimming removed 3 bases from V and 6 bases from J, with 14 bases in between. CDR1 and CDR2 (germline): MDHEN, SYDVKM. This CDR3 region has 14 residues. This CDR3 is CASSLYQQGNGYTF. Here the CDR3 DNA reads TGTGCCAGCAGTTTGTACCAACAGGGAAATGGCTACACCTTC.

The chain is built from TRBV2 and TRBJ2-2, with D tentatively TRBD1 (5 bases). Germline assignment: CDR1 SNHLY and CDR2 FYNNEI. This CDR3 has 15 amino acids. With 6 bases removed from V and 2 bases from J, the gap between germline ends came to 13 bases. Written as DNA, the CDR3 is TGTGCCAGCAGAATGGGCAGGGTTAACACCGGGGAGCTGTTTTTT. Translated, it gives CASRMGRVNTGELFF.